This record looks at one T cell receptor (beta chain) sequence and its context. The sample is drawn from a study of blood T cell repertoires in COVID-19. About the research overall: Acute-phase and convalescent COVID-19 samples originated in the United States, Italy and Spain.

Per the authors' pipeline: From reference gene primer amplification, estimates of nucleated cell counts were derived. Data came from immunoSEQ multiplex PCR; TCRdb stores just in-frame clones and leaves some out. V and J calls and clone size are as listed in that table; D and trimming were resolved from the DNA. The sample consists of 200,000 to 250,000 clones, roughly 90% of them appearing once. Sequencing input: peripheral blood. The TCR was taken from a woman aged 55-70 years with acute or convalescent COVID-19.

As DNA, the CDR3 is TGCGCCAGCAGTCAGCCGGACAGACCAAGCTACAATGAGCAGTTCTTC. Translating gives CASSQPDRPSYNEQFF. The chain uses TRBV23-1 and TRBJ2-1; a weak D match, TRBD1 (6 bases). TRBV23-1 is marked as an open reading frame, function uncertain. V was cut by 3 bases and J by 3 bases, with 15 bases left in between. The CDR3 extends over 16 amino acids.